This T cell receptor (beta chain) was sequenced for a study of T cells in Graves' hyperthyroidism and ophthalmopathy. Subjects aged 18 to 65 presented with newly diagnosed hyperthyroidism of less than 2 months' duration. The PBMCs studied were ones that came from about 10 ml fresh peripheral blood. TCR beta CDR3 regions were amplified from RNA. First-round RT-PCR of the TCR CDR3 relied on the HTBI primer set. TCRdb re-called the multiplex PCR reads with MiXCR, one entry per CDR3 protein. The sample records about 380,000 distinct CDR3 sequences, more than 11% being singletons. J gave up 4 bases and V 1 base, and 8 bases lay outside the gene matches. The CDR3 extends over 16 amino acids. Germline V gives CDR1 LGHNA, CDR2 YNFKEQ.

The TCR was taken from a woman in her sixties or seventies with Graves' hyperthyroidism. V usage is TRBV4-2 and J usage is TRBJ1-2; 8 bases map to TRBD1. Sequenced: blood. This chain's CDR3 is CASSQAYRTGFYGYTF. The DNA for the CDR3 is TGTGCCAGCAGCCAAGCGTATAGGACAGGGTTCTATGGCTACACCTTC.